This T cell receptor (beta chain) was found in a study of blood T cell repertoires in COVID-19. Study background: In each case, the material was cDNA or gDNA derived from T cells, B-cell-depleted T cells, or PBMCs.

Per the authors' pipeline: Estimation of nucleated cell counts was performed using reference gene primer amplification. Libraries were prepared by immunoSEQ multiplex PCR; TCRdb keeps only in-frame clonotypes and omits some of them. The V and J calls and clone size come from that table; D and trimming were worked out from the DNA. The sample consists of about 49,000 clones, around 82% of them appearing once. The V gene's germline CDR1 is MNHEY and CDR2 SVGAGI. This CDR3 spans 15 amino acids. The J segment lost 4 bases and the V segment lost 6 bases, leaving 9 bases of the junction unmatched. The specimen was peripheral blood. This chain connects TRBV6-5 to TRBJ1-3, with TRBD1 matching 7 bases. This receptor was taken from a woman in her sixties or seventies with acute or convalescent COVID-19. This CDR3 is CASSVVRGSGNTIYF. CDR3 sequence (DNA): TGTGCCAGCAGCGTCGTCAGGGGGTCCGGAAACACCATATATTTT.